Detailed here is one T cell receptor beta chain. Its antigen is as yet unknown. The data stem from a study of early T cells in non-severe SARS-CoV-2 infection. Study at large: Chains were unpaired, as sequencing was done on bulk RNA from unsorted whole blood. Study-level points and caveats: Private and CD4 specificities were missed by VDJdb matching, skewed to anti-spike CD8.

Separate cDNA molecules each had unique molecular identifiers attached to them. MiXCR was run by TCRdb on the 5' RACE reads, yielding one entry per CDR3 protein. The table lists around 81,000 distinct CDR3 sequences, around 14% of them singletons. The germline V gene has CDR1 SGHDT and CDR2 YYEEEE. Trimming cost V 1 base and J 2 bases, with 10 bases left between them. The CDR3 consists of 14 residues. Sequenced input: whole blood. The gene calls are TRBV5-6 and TRBJ2-7; D unresolved. This TCR derives from an adult who was a healthcare worker with PCR-confirmed SARS-CoV-2 infection or an uninfected control (not recorded which). In nucleotides, the CDR3 is TGTGCCAGCAGCTTGTGGGAAAGGACCTACGAGCAGTACTTC. Amino acid sequence: CASSLWERTYEQYF.